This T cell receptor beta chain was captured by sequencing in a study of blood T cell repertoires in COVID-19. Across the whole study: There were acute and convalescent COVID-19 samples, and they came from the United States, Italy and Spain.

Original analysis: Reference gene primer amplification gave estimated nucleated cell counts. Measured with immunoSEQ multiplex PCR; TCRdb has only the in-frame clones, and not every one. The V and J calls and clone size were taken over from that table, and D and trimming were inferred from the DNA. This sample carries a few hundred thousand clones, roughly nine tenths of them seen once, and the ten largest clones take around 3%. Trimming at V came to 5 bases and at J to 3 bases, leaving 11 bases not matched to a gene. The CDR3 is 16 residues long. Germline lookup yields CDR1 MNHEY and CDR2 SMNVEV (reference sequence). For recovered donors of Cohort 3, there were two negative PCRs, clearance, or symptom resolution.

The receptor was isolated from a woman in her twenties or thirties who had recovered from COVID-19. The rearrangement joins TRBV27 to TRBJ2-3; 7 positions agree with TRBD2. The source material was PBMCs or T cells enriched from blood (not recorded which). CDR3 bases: TGTGCCAGCAGTCCGTATGGGCAGGGAGGGACAGATACGCAGTATTTT. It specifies CASSPYGQGGTDTQYF.